Listed below are T cell receptor beta chains from one sample, sequenced in a study of blood T cell repertoires in COVID-19. Only in-frame clones appear in the TCRdb table, and some are missing; sequencing was by immunoSEQ multiplex PCR. Of approximately 50,000 clones in the sample, around 86% are singletons; the top ten hold about 10%. The sequencing sample was made of peripheral blood. All receptors come from a human donor in a cohort sampled during active COVID-19. The CDR3 runs from the conserved cysteine through the conserved F or W. Each record gives: V gene, J gene, CDR3 protein.

TRBV28	TRBJ1-2	CASSLFKGQVYGYTF
TRBV19	TRBJ1-6	CASSTKGWNSPLHF
TRBV28	TRBJ2-3	CASSTASFLTDTQYF
TRBV12-3/TRBV12-4	TRBJ2-7	CASSLDREQYF
TRBV6-5	TRBJ1-5	CASTAGGNQPQHF
TRBV6-1	TRBJ1-4	CASSEALQRGLGEKLFF
TRBV10-3	TRBJ2-3	CAIRIGTSGRADTQYF
TRBV27	TRBJ2-7	CASSLVPSYEQYF
TRBV7-9	TRBJ2-7	CASSRVGLAGYEQYF
TRBV7-2	TRBJ2-5	CASSLVPLTGNGETQYF
TRBV5-1	TRBJ2-5	CASSPFPSRRETQYF
TRBV7-8	TRBJ1-1	CASSLASQMNTEAFF
TRBV28	TRBJ2-7	CASSLSGSQTRYEQYF
TRBV6-4	TRBJ2-7	CASRGLQGLAGFLASYEQYF
TRBV24-1	TRBJ2-5	CATSEAGFEETQYF
TRBV28	TRBJ1-4	CASSLGGQETREKLFF
TRBV7-7	TRBJ2-7	CASSPHSGPGNYEQYF
TRBV5-4	TRBJ2-1	CASSLPQSYNEQFF
TRBV11-2	TRBJ2-2	CASSQRAGQNTGELFF
TRBV11-3	TRBJ1-1	CASSLVSAEAFF
TRBV2	TRBJ2-2	CASSEVGTGGAGELFF
TRBV19	TRBJ2-3	CASSTMDRGFTDTQYF
TRBV7-2	TRBJ1-5	CASSRDSNQPQHF
TRBV24-1	TRBJ1-5	CATSDAGVMSNQPQHF
TRBV21-1	TRBJ2-1	CASIILGGYNEQFF
TRBV5-1	TRBJ2-2	CASSLSPAGGPNGELFF
TRBV6-5	TRBJ1-4	CAASYGGPTNEKLFF
TRBV2	TRBJ1-4	CASSGQTPANEKLFF
TRBV4-1	TRBJ1-4	CASRPLTRNEKLFF